Sequencing of this TCR beta chain was carried out in a study of low-dose radiotherapy and immunotherapy resistance in tumors. The wider study: Patients of Cohort 1 had 0.5 Gy fractions every 2 weeks, which summed to 6.5 Gy. A dose of 1 Gy per fraction every two weeks went to Cohort 2, totaling 13 Gy over 26 weeks.

Specified time point: after trial treatment. Indicated treatment: LDRT plus nivolumab, ipilimumab, low-dose cyclophosphamide and aspirin (RACIN trial). Every donor was treated with nivolumab, ipilimumab, aspirin, low-dose cyclophosphamide and also low-dose radiotherapy. Each eligible patient had an advanced solid tumor, and these tumors lacked tumor-infiltrating lymphocytes. This clonotype was detected ten times or more. Priming of first-strand cDNA relied on TRAV- and TRBV-specific primers (covering alpha and beta chains). Over about 18 PCR cycles, TCRs were amplified from a constant-region primer and V-primer adapter. TCRdb analysed the reads with MiXCR anew, one entry per CDR3 protein. The sample records roughly 90,000 distinct CDR3 sequences, less than 25% being singletons. Sequenced material: PBMCs, taken after low-dose radiotherapy plus immunotherapy. This clonotype was obtained from a female donor with ovarian cancer.

The CDR3 sequence is CASGTSGHIQYF. Written as DNA, the CDR3 is TGTGCCAGCGGGACTAGCGGACACATTCAGTACTTC. The rearrangement joins TRBV9 to TRBJ2-4; 11 bases line up with TRBD2. The trim removed 7 bases at V and 8 bases at J, leaving 2 bases unmatched. The CDR3 is 12 amino acids. The germline gives CDR1 SGDLS, CDR2 YYNGEE.